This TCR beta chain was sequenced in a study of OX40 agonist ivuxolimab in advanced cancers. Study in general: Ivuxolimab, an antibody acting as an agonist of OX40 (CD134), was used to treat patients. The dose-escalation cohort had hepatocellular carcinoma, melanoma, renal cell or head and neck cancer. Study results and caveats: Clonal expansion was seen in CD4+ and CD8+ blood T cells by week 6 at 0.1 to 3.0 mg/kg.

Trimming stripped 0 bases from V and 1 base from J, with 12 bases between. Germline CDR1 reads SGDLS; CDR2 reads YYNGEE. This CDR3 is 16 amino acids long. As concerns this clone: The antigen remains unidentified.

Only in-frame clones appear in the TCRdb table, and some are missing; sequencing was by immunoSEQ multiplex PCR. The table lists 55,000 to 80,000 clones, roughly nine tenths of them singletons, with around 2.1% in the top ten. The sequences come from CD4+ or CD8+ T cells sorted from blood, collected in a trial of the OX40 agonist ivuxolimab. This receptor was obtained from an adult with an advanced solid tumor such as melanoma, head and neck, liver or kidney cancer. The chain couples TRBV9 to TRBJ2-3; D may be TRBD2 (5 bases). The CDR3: CASSVVGSSGTDTQYF. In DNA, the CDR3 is TGTGCCAGCAGCGTAGTGGGAAGTAGCGGCACAGATACGCAGTATTTT.